Listed here are 17 T cell receptor beta chains from one sample, sequenced in a study of prognosis after radiotherapy for stage I lung cancer. The study amplified the TCR beta CDR3 region from genomic DNA. This amplification was carried out by two rounds of multiplex PCR. Primers specific to each TRBV and TRBJ gene were used in first-round PCR. One entry per CDR3 protein, called by TCRdb with MiXCR from the multiplex PCR reads. The table includes 30,000 or so distinct CDR3 sequences, less than 40% detected once. The starting material was PBMCs, obtained before or after stereotactic body radiation therapy (not recorded which). The receptors shown here come from a donor aged 50 or older with non-small cell lung cancer.

This clonotype has at least ten counts. The chain has TRBV10-3 and TRBJ2-1, with 12 bases lining up with TRBD2. The CDR3 sequence is 16 residues long. Germline lookup yields CDR1 ENHRY and CDR2 SYGVKD. The junction had 9 bases not matched to a gene; V was cut back by 5 bases and J by 7 bases. The CDR3 sequence: CAISWVASGRGNEQFF. The CDR3 coding sequence is TGTGCCATCAGTTGGGTGGCTAGCGGGAGGGGGAATGAGCAGTTCTTC.

In its sample, this clonotype ranks as medium-sized. The chain has TRBV5-1 and TRBJ2-3; D is perhaps TRBD1 (8 bases). V lost 0 bases and J lost 5, with 16 bases in between. The CDR3 runs to 16 residues. Germline loops: CDR1 SGHRS, CDR2 YFSETQ. CDR3 DNA: TGCGCCAGCAGCTTGGGACTACAGGGGGGGCAAGATACGCAGTATTTT. This translates into CASSLGLQGGQDTQYF.

This clonotype was picked up many times. The chain joins TRBV5-6 to TRBJ1-6; D perhaps matches TRBD1 (5 bases). Trimming removed 0 bases from V and 0 bases from J, with 7 bases in between. This CDR3 contains 16 residues. The germline gives CDR1 SGHDT, CDR2 YYEEEE. CDR3: CASSLDRSSYNSPLHF. CDR3 DNA sequence: TGTGCCAGCAGCTTGGACAGGAGCTCCTATAATTCACCCCTCCACTTT.

In the case of this clonotype: Sequence at one end of the junction differs from germline and may be a read error. This chain uses TRBV28 with TRBJ1-6, with a weak D call TRBD1 (6 bases). Germline-derived CDR1 and CDR2 are MDHEN and SYDVKM. The CDR3 spans 16 residues. The CDR3 is CASSLSTGTQNSTLHF. CDR3 bases: TGTGCAAGCAGTTTGTCCACCGGGACACAAAATTCAACCCTCCACTTT.

Sample share makes this clonotype medium-sized. V and J are TRBV12-3 or TRBV12-4 and TRBJ1-6, with D maybe TRBD1 (5 bases). The germline V and J ends were trimmed by 6 bases and 5 bases, with 8 bases remaining between them. This CDR3 spans 13 amino acids. CDR3 protein: CASRRGDNSPLHF. The CDR3 DNA reads TGTGCCAGCAGGCGGGGCGATAATTCACCCCTCCACTTT.

This clonotype was found many times. The chain links TRBV12-3 or TRBV12-4 to TRBJ1-2, with 7 bases aligning to TRBD1. The CDR3 length is 14 residues. Trimming removed 3 bases from V and 2 bases from J; junction bases left unmatched: 3. The CDR3 nucleotides are TGTGCCAGCAGTTTGGGACAGCAAAACTATGGCTACACCTTC. It is translated as CASSLGQQNYGYTF.

This clonotype was counted ten times or more. The J gene is TRBJ2-1, the V gene TRBV19; D remains unclear. Germline values: CDR1 LNHDA, CDR2 SQIVND (reference sequence). The CDR3 length is 11 residues. V was pared by 6 bases and J by 10 bases, with 10 bases between. The CDR3, as DNA: TGTGCCAGTAGATTTTTAGAGGAGCAGTTCTTC. This codes for CASRFLEEQFF.

A word on this clonotype: Only one base separates this from a far larger clonotype, so it likely reflects a read error. The chain joins TRBV7-9 to TRBJ1-1; unclear D gene. CDR1 is SEHNR and CDR2 is FQNEAQ in the germline V gene (reference sequence). This CDR3 has 13 residues. V lost 1 base and J lost 8, with 11 bases in between. CDR3 DNA sequence: TGTGCCAGCAGCTTAGGATTTCGGTCAGAAGCTTTCTTT. It yields the protein CASSLGFRSEAFF.

This clonotype was observed at least ten times. The J gene is TRBJ2-6, the V gene TRBV2; D remains unclear. Germline assignment: CDR1 SNHLY and CDR2 FYNNEI. Trimming stripped 3 bases from V and 4 bases from J, with 7 bases between. The CDR3 is 14 amino acids. CDR3 bases: TGTGCCAGCAGTGATGGCTCCGGGGCCAACGTCCTGACTTTC. Protein: CASSDGSGANVLTF.

As for this clonotype: Since a far larger clone is one base different, this is likely a read error. The chain recombines TRBV20-1 with TRBJ2-1; a possible D gene is TRBD2 (6 bases). The length of the CDR3 is 15 residues. Germline loops: CDR1 DFQATT, CDR2 SNEGSKA (reference sequence). V lost 3 bases, J lost 13 bases, and 25 bases lay in between. CDR3 sequence (DNA): TGCAGTGCTAGTACGGGGCGGGACCCCCAAGAGACCCAGTTCTTC. Translated: CSASTGRDPQETQFF.

This clonotype appeared many times. The CDR3 end shows no conserved phenylalanine or tryptophan, and so a read error is likely. It is unclear where the CDR3 begins or ends on the DNA, so no DNA is shown, and the CDR3 is as TCRdb lists it. V gene TRBV6-2 or TRBV6-3 combines with J gene TRBJ1-5; the table gives TRBD1 as D, unverified against the DNA. Germline V gene lookup returns CDR1 MNHEY and CDR2 SVGEGT. The CDR3 adds up to 14 amino acids, both ends counted. CDR3 amino acids: CASSEGGQVKEDHL.

This clonotype was observed many times. The chain links TRBV5-1 to TRBJ2-5; TRBD1 matches at 8 bases. Per germline, CDR1 SGHRS and CDR2 YFSETQ. Trimming cost V 0 bases and J 4 bases; bases outside gene matches: 8. The CDR3 consists of 16 residues. This CDR3 is CASSLGTGNEGETQYF. The CDR3 nucleotides read TGCGCCAGCAGCTTGGGGACAGGGAATGAGGGAGAGACCCAGTACTTC.

CDR3 sequence reads: CSARQVLNYGYTF. The CDR3 DNA follows: TGCAGTGCTAGACAGGTTCTTAACTATGGCTACACCTTC. The chain carries TRBV20-1 and TRBJ1-2, with D hard to call. Germline V lookup: CDR1 DFQATT, CDR2 SNEGSKA (reference sequence). This CDR3 has 13 residues. V was pared by 2 bases and J by 1 base, with 8 bases between.

This clonotype was found many times. This sequence joins TRBV24-1 and TRBJ2-3; D is possibly TRBD2 (5 bases). CDR3 size: 15 residues. Trimming removed 2 bases at V and 3 bases at J, with 11 bases between. Germline CDR1 KGHDR, CDR2 SFDVKD. This chain's CDR3 is CATSDSGRATDTQYF. DNA of the CDR3: TGTGCCACCAGTGATTCCGGGCGGGCAACAGATACGCAGTATTTT.

This clonotype was picked up many times. The chain joins TRBV7-2 to TRBJ2-7; 7 positions match TRBD1. Looked up from germline, CDR1 is SGHTA and CDR2 is FQGNSA. CDR3 size: 17 residues. V lost 4 bases to trimming and J lost 1 base; unmatched junction nucleotides: 13. The DNA of the CDR3 is TGTGCCAGCAGCTACAAGACAGGGATGTATAAGTCCTACGAGCAGTACTTC. It encodes CASSYKTGMYKSYEQYF.

This clonotype was picked up one time. This probably arose from a read error, given a far larger clone one base away. The rearrangement links TRBV6-2 or TRBV6-3 to TRBJ2-7; 7 bases match TRBD2. From germline, CDR1 is MNHEY and CDR2 SVGEGT. CDR3 length: 12 amino acids. The trim removed 2 bases at V and 6 bases at J, leaving 1 base unmatched. CDR3 bases: TGTGCCAGCAGTTACCGGGAGGTCGAGCAGTACTTC. The encoded protein is CASSYREVEQYF.

This clonotype was observed many times. V is TRBV2 and J is TRBJ1-1; D unresolved. This CDR3 region has 15 residues. Trimming left V 2 bases short and J 0 bases short, with 10 bases between. Germline V gives CDR1 SNHLY, CDR2 FYNNEI. CDR3 bases: TGTGCCAGCAGTGAAACGAGGTGGATGAACACTGAAGCTTTCTTT. Protein product: CASSETRWMNTEAFF.